Each of the 11 T cell receptor beta chains below was sequenced from the same sample in a study of cytomegalovirus exposure and HLA in healthy donors. Researchers ran the PCR with 60 Vbeta and 13 Jbeta primers. The assay was immunoSEQ multiplex PCR, and TCRdb's table has in-frame clones only and misses some. There are about 100,000 clones in the sample; around 72% occur only once, and less than 15% lies in the top ten. The sequenced material came from PBMCs. Source of these receptors: a male donor in good health and CMV-seropositive.

About this clone itself: The sample has other DNA sequences that encode this CDR3 too. The V and J genes are TRBV27 and TRBJ2-7, with 11 bases lining up with TRBD2. V dropped 5 bases and J dropped 4; count of bases not matched to a gene: 7. Germline-derived CDR1 and CDR2 are MNHEY and SMNVEV (reference sequence). This CDR3 comprises 15 residues. The CDR3 reads CASSLSGTSGYEQYF. The CDR3, as DNA: TGTGCCAGCAGTCTCTCCGGGACTAGCGGTTACGAGCAGTACTTC.

The chain carries TRBV5-1 and TRBJ1-2; no clear D. The CDR3 spans 16 residues. Germline V gene data show CDR1 as SGHRS and CDR2 as YFSETQ. V was cut by 2 bases and J by 4 bases, with 18 bases left in between. Here the CDR3 reads CASSLDPGTFGYGYTF. The CDR3 bases are TGCGCCAGCAGCTTAGACCCGGGTACCTTCGGCTATGGCTACACCTTC.

The table lists this clone with a few counts. The CDR3 protein is CASSQDMASGGSTDTQYF. DNA for the CDR3: TGCGCCAGCAGCCAAGATATGGCTAGCGGGGGTAGCACAGATACGCAGTATTTT. This chain joins TRBV4-3 and TRBJ2-3; 10 positions agree with TRBD2. The CDR3 runs to 18 residues. V shed 0 bases, J shed 0 bases, and the junction held 6 bases outside the gene matches. Germline CDR1 reads LGHNA; CDR2 reads YSLEER.

This clone has at least ten counts. This chain links TRBV6-6 with TRBJ2-3; 12 nucleotides match TRBD2. The germline V gene has CDR1 MNHNY and CDR2 SVGAGI (reference sequence). The ends lost 4 bases at V and 2 bases at J; junction bases unmatched: 4. CDR3 length: 16 residues. CDR3 sequence: CASSFRLAGVTDTQYF. The CDR3 nucleotides are TGTGCCAGCAGTTTCCGACTAGCGGGGGTCACAGATACGCAGTATTTT.

This chain uses TRBV25-1 with TRBJ2-3; 8 nucleotides match TRBD2. This CDR3 spans 16 amino acids. Germline assignment: CDR1 MGHDK and CDR2 SYGVNS. Unmatched junction bases numbered 10, after V lost 3 bases and J lost 5 bases. For the CDR3, the DNA is TGTGCCAGCAGTGACCCCCGGGGGGGCGCATTAGATACGCAGTATTTT. It encodes CASSDPRGGALDTQYF.

This chain links TRBV6-5 with TRBJ1-1; D gene uncertain. The CDR3 length is 13 residues. Trimming took off 0 bases at V and 5 bases at J, with 7 bases between the two ends. The germline CDR1 and CDR2 sequences are MNHEY and SVGAGI. CDR3 sequence: CASSYSGGTEAFF. CDR3 coding DNA: TGTGCCAGCAGTTACTCGGGCGGGACTGAAGCTTTCTTT.

The chain recombines TRBV10-1 with TRBJ2-7; D is uncertain. V lost 4 bases and J 5 bases, leaving 12 bases between the germline ends. The CDR3 runs 13 residues. The germline CDR1 and CDR2 sequences are WNHNN and SYGVQD (reference sequence). CDR3 coding DNA: TGCGCCAGCAGTGGCAGGCCTTGGGACGAGCAGTACTTC. This gives the protein CASSGRPWDEQYF.

This clone has more than one count but fewer than ten. This rearrangement joins TRBV5-6 to TRBJ1-4; weak D call: TRBD1 (5 bases). The CDR3 loop spans 14 amino acids. Germline CDR1 and CDR2: SGHDT and YYEEEE. V lost 2 bases and J 1 base, leaving 6 bases between the germline ends. CDR3 DNA sequence: TGTGCCAGCAGCTTAAGGGGAACTAATGAAAAACTGTTTTTT. It translates to CASSLRGTNEKLFF. Together with reference TRBV5-6 and TRBJ1-4, the CDR3 gives the full variable domain: DAGVTQSPTHLIKTRGQQVTLRCSPKSGHDTVSWYQQALGQGPQFIFQYYEEEERQRGNFPDRFSGHQFPNYSSELNVNALLLGDSALYLCASSLRGTNEKLFFGSGTQLSVL.

The CDR3 DNA is TGTGCCAGCAGTCTGACAGGTTCCGGGGAGCTGTTTTTT. Encoded protein: CASSLTGSGELFF. The rearrangement joins TRBV6-6 to TRBJ2-2; tentatively, D is TRBD1 (6 bases). This CDR3 contains 13 residues. CDR1 MNHNY and CDR2 SVGAGI come from the germline V gene (reference sequence). The V and J ends lost 5 bases and 6 bases respectively, with 10 bases between them.

This chain uses TRBV6-5 with TRBJ1-6; the match to TRBD1 covers 8 bases. The CDR3 runs 14 residues. Unmatched junction bases numbered 5, after V lost 2 bases and J lost 11 bases. The germline gives CDR1 MNHEY, CDR2 SVGAGI. The CDR3 reads CASSYGGTGTPLHF. CDR3 bases: TGTGCCAGCAGTTACGGGGGGACAGGAACACCCCTCCACTTT.

This chain uses TRBV5-6 with TRBJ1-2; 12 bases are a match to TRBD1. V shed 4 bases and J 7 bases; nucleotides not matched to a gene: 8. The CDR3 is made up of 15 amino acids. Germline V CDR1 and CDR2: SGHDT, YYEEEE. In nucleotides, the CDR3 is TGTGCCAGCAGCAGGAGAGGGACAGGGGGCTCTGGCTACACCTTC. Protein product: CASSRRGTGGSGYTF.